One and the same sample provided the 2 T cell receptor beta chains below, sequenced in a study of shared clonotypes between healthy human individuals. The protocol was immunoSEQ multiplex PCR, while the TCRdb copy is restricted to in-frame clones and leaves out a portion. The sample carries under 1 million clones, around 93% recorded once. Naive CD8 cells comprised CD45RO-negative, CCR7-positively selected cells, excluding terminally differentiated effector memory CD45RA+ cells. The sequencing sample was made of naive CD8+ T cells sorted from blood. The receptors come from a man younger than 45 in good health.

V and J are TRBV27 and TRBJ2-1, with TRBD2 matching over 9 bases. There are 14 residues in the CDR3. In germline, CDR1 is MNHEY, CDR2 SMNVEV (reference sequence). V shed 5 bases, J shed 7 bases, and the junction held 6 bases outside the gene matches. The CDR3 DNA sequence: TGTGCCAGCAGTGCGTCTAGCGGGATGAATGAGCAGTTCTTC. Encoded protein: CASSASSGMNEQFF.

This clone is a singleton in its sample. The gene calls are TRBV29-1 and TRBJ2-1; 7 bases map to TRBD1. CDR3 length equals 14 residues. The ends lost 7 bases at V and 3 bases at J; junction bases unmatched: 9. Germline assignment: CDR1 SQVTM and CDR2 ANQGSEA. Here the CDR3 DNA reads TGCAGCGCTGGACGACAGGGCCACTACAATGAGCAGTTCTTC. Translating it yields CSAGRQGHYNEQFF.